This T cell receptor beta chain was profiled in a study of T-cell memory formation after mild COVID-19. Looking at the study overall: Clusters were largely donor specific.

Constant-segment primers served in 5'RACE that generated TCR alpha and TCR beta cDNA libraries bearing sample barcodes and UMIs. From the 5' RACE reads, TCRdb called clonotypes with MiXCR, one entry per CDR3 protein. The sample lists approximately 500,000 distinct CDR3 sequences, around a quarter occurring once. Study findings and constraints: There were some responding clones in pre-infection memory, which suggested that cross-reactive memory had joined. Shrinking CD4+ clones resided mostly in CM and EM, and CD8+ ones in EMRA.

As regards this clonotype: Its cognate antigen is unknown.

Sequencing used PBMCs or a T cell subset sorted from them (not recorded which). The clonotype comes from an adult woman who had mild COVID-19 (a few samples of this study predate the infection). Cell type and time point are not known.

The CDR3: CASSPSGRVNNEQFF. The CDR3 DNA reads TGTGCCAGCAGTCCTAGCGGGAGGGTGAACAATGAGCAGTTCTTC. The V and J genes are TRBV12-3 or TRBV12-4 and TRBJ2-1; 12 bases line up with TRBD2. After removal of 5 bases from V and 5 bases from J, the junction contained 4 bases not matched to a gene. The CDR3 spans 15 residues.